This section outlines one T cell receptor (beta chain) sequence together with its context. The PCR employed 60 Vbeta primers together with 13 Jbeta primers. This table comes from immunoSEQ multiplex PCR, and its TCRdb copy is limited to in-frame clones, with some not included. The sample yields about 100,000 clones, 70% to 85% seen once. This specimen comes from a study of cytomegalovirus exposure and HLA in healthy donors. The TCR was taken from a woman aged 18 to 35 in good health and CMV-seronegative. Source material: PBMCs.

CDR3 loop: CSVAPLNRDRESEQYF. CDR3 coding DNA: TGCAGCGTTGCCCCCCTAAACCGGGACAGGGAGTCCGAGCAGTACTTC. V is TRBV29-1 and J is TRBJ2-7, with TRBD1 matching 9 bases. This CDR3 comprises 16 residues. Germline V gene data show CDR1 as SQVTM and CDR2 as ANQGSEA. The V gene end was trimmed by 4 bases and the J gene end by 6 bases; junction bases not matched to a gene: 16.